The 17 T cell receptor beta chains listed next were all sequenced from one sample in a study of early T cells in non-severe SARS-CoV-2 infection. One entry per CDR3 protein results from TCRdb running MiXCR on the 5' RACE reads. The sample has 85,000 to 120,000 distinct CDR3 sequences, about an eighth seen once. What was sequenced was whole blood. The source of these receptors is an adult who was a healthcare worker with PCR-confirmed SARS-CoV-2 infection or an uninfected control (not recorded which).

The chain links TRBV7-8 to TRBJ2-3; TRBD1 or TRBD2 may be the D gene (6 bases each). This CDR3 is 19 amino acids long. CDR1 is SGHVS, CDR2 FQNEAQ, per germline. Trimming removed 2 bases from V and 1 base from J, with 22 bases in between. The CDR3, as DNA: TGTGCCAGCAGCTTAAGGCAGGGGAGTTGGGAGGCTGGCACAGATACGCAGTATTTT. Its protein product is CASSLRQGSWEAGTDTQYF.

A remark on this clonotype: A junction boundary mismatches the germline segment, possibly from a read error. The chain links TRBV28 to TRBJ2-7, with D unresolved. Germline V gene lookup returns CDR1 MDHEN and CDR2 SYDVKM. The CDR3 runs to 11 residues. The CDR3 loop reads CASSLSYEEYF. The DNA of the CDR3 is TGTGCCAGCAGTTTGAGCTACGAGGAGTACTTC.

This sequence joins TRBV28 and TRBJ2-1, with 10 bases lining up with TRBD2. This CDR3 comprises 16 residues. V was pared by 5 bases and J by 5 bases, with 9 bases of the junction left unmatched. Germline V CDR1 and CDR2: MDHEN, SYDVKM. CDR3 nucleotide sequence: TGTGCCAGCAGTCCCGCGGGAGCGGGAGGGGACAATGAGCAGTTCTTC. Translated: CASSPAGAGGDNEQFF. Full variable domain (remainder filled in from reference TRBV28 and TRBJ2-1): DVKVTQSSRYLVKRTGEKVFLECVQDMDHENMFWYRQDPGLGLRLIYFSYDVKMKEKGDIPEGYSVSREKKERFSLILESASTNQTSMYLCASSPAGAGGDNEQFFGPGTRLTVL.

This clonotype was recorded at least ten times. The V call is TRBV7-8, the J call TRBJ2-7, with D unclear. The CDR3 spans 13 residues. CDR1 SGHVS and CDR2 FQNEAQ come from the germline V gene. Trimming removed 5 bases at V and 0 bases at J, with 8 bases between. CDR3 protein: CASSVRPSYEQYF. The CDR3 region has the DNA TGTGCCAGCAGCGTAAGGCCCTCCTACGAGCAGTACTTC.

The V call is TRBV7-9, the J call TRBJ1-4; D remains unclear. V lost 7 bases, J lost 8 bases, and 17 bases lay in between. The CDR3 totals 14 residues. CDR1 and CDR2 (germline): SEHNR, FQNEAQ (reference sequence). The CDR3 region has the DNA TGTGCCAGCACCGTCGGAGGTTCTACGGAAAAACTGTTTTTT. Its protein product is CASTVGGSTEKLFF.

In regard to this clonotype: A much larger clone sits a single nucleotide away, making a read error possible. The conserved phenylalanine or tryptophan is not found at the CDR3 terminus, so this likely reflects a read error. The chain carries TRBV6-1 and TRBJ2-5; 7 bases agree with TRBD2. The CDR3 has 14 amino acids. The ends lost 6 bases at V and 5 bases at J; junction bases unmatched: 9. Germline CDR1 and CDR2: MNHNS and SASEGT. CDR3 residues: CASRDRTSWETQYS. CDR3 sequence (DNA): TGTGCCAGCAGAGACCGGACTAGTTGGGAGACCCAGTACTCC.

This clonotype occurred a few times. The V call is TRBV29-1, the J call TRBJ2-5, with D perhaps TRBD1 (6 bases). Germline-derived CDR1 and CDR2 are SQVTM and ANQGSEA. The ends were cut back, 6 bases at V and 5 bases at J, with 19 bases in the middle. CDR3 size: 14 residues. The CDR3, as DNA: TGCAGCGTCCCCGTATTGGGGGCAAGGGAGACCCAGTACTTC. Protein: CSVPVLGARETQYF.

Only a few counts were recorded for this clonotype. V usage is TRBV28 and J usage is TRBJ2-5; 9 nucleotides match TRBD2. The CDR3 contains 14 residues. Germline V gene lookup returns CDR1 MDHEN and CDR2 SYDVKM. Losses at the gene ends were 5 bases for V and 7 bases for J; bases not matched to a gene: 8. The CDR3 sequence is CASSQGAGGTTQYF. CDR3 DNA: TGTGCCAGCAGTCAAGGGGCGGGAGGGACGACCCAGTACTTC.

This clonotype was recorded many times. The chain uses TRBV10-2 and TRBJ2-7; the D is unclear. Trimming stripped 2 bases from V and 2 bases from J, with 10 bases between. The CDR3 spans 14 residues. Germline-derived CDR1 and CDR2 are WSHSY and SAAADI. The CDR3 sequence: CASSESWGPYEQYF. CDR3 DNA: TGCGCCAGCAGTGAGAGCTGGGGTCCCTACGAGCAGTACTTC.

The gene calls are TRBV5-1 and TRBJ1-6; TRBD1 is a possible D gene (6 bases). Germline V CDR1 and CDR2: SGHRS, YFSETQ. The length of the CDR3 is 15 residues. Trimming cost V 0 bases and J 10 bases, with 14 bases left between them. The CDR3 sequence: CASSLEAGVGSPLHF. The CDR3 DNA follows: TGCGCCAGCAGCTTGGAGGCAGGGGTAGGATCACCCCTCCACTTT.

This clonotype was seen at least ten times. The chain couples TRBV5-1 to TRBJ2-7; D perhaps matches TRBD1 (5 bases). The germline V gene encodes CDR1 SGHRS and CDR2 YFSETQ. The V gene lost 3 bases and the J gene lost 8 bases, with 12 bases spanning the gap. This CDR3 contains 12 residues. The CDR3 protein is CASSYDQGKQYF. Here the CDR3 DNA reads TGCGCCAGCAGCTACGATCAGGGAAAGCAGTACTTC.

There are a few counts of this clonotype. J is TRBJ1-1 and V is TRBV11-2; no definite D call. With 5 bases removed from V and 0 bases from J, the gap between germline ends came to 13 bases. The V gene's germline CDR1 is SGHAT and CDR2 FQNNGV. The CDR3 consists of 15 residues. CDR3 bases: TGTGCCAGCAGCCCTAACGGAAGAATGAACACTGAAGCTTTCTTT. Amino acid sequence: CASSPNGRMNTEAFF.

This clonotype was seen a few times. The V call is TRBV27, the J call TRBJ2-3; no clear D. Germline V lookup: CDR1 MNHEY, CDR2 SMNVEV (reference sequence). Trimming shortened V by 4 bases and J by 5 bases, and 10 bases separated the two germline ends. The CDR3 has 13 amino acids. In DNA, the CDR3 is TGTGCCAGCAGTTGGGAACGAGGAGATACGCAGTATTTT. This gives the protein CASSWERGDTQYF.

This clonotype was counted a few times. The chain links TRBV28 to TRBJ2-7; D perhaps matches TRBD2 (5 bases). CDR1 MDHEN and CDR2 SYDVKM come from the germline V gene. V lost 3 bases and J 0 bases, leaving 9 bases between the germline ends. The CDR3 covers 14 residues. The CDR3: CASSLERGSYEQYF. The CDR3 nucleotides are TGTGCCAGCAGTTTGGAACGGGGCTCCTACGAGCAGTACTTC.

This clonotype was seen a handful of times. The genes are TRBV20-1 and TRBJ1-5, with D perhaps matching TRBD1 (5 bases). The CDR3 totals 15 residues. The V end was cut by 3 bases, the J end by 6 bases, with 18 bases between. Germline V lookup: CDR1 DFQATT, CDR2 SNEGSKA (reference sequence). In nucleotides, the CDR3 is TGCAGTGCTAGTAGGGGAGTGGCAGGCGGTCAGCCCCAGCATTTT. It encodes CSASRGVAGGQPQHF.

A few counts support this clonotype. CDR3 nucleotide sequence: TGTGCCACCGGCCTCGAGTCGGCCGGCGGGGAGCTGTTTTTT. It yields the protein CATGLESAGGELFF. This sequence joins TRBV10-3 and TRBJ2-2, with unresolved D. Germline assignment: CDR1 ENHRY and CDR2 SYGVKD. Trimming removed 10 bases at V and 7 bases at J, with 19 bases between. The CDR3 extends over 14 amino acids.

The genes are TRBV27 and TRBJ2-1, with 7 nucleotides matching TRBD2. This CDR3 comprises 16 residues. The V gene end was trimmed by 3 bases and the J gene end by 3 bases; junction bases not matched to a gene: 8. Germline-derived CDR1 and CDR2 are MNHEY and SMNVEV (reference sequence). This CDR3 reads CASSLVGGSFYNEQFF. The CDR3 DNA follows: TGTGCCAGCAGTTTGGTGGGCGGGAGTTTCTACAATGAGCAGTTCTTC.